Detailed here is one T cell receptor beta chain. This record belongs to a study of blood T cell repertoires in COVID-19. Study-level information: In each case, the material was cDNA or gDNA derived from T cells, B-cell-depleted T cells, or PBMCs.

Authors' data handling: Cell counts per sample came from amplifying reference gene primers. Using immunoSEQ multiplex PCR, the repertoire was profiled, and TCRdb retains in-frame clones only, with some absent. For V, J and clone size, that table is used; D and trimming come from the DNA. The table records under 250,000 clones, more than 80% of them present only once. CDR1 and CDR2 from the germline V gene are LGHNA and YNFKEQ. The ends were cut back, 0 bases at V and 6 bases at J, with 6 bases in the middle. The CDR3 extends over 13 amino acids. The sequenced sample consisted of peripheral blood. This chain connects TRBV4-2 to TRBJ1-5; unclear D gene. The TCR originated in a human donor in a cohort sampled during active COVID-19. CDR3 sequence reads: CASSQERSQPQHF. CDR3 nucleotide sequence: TGTGCCAGCAGCCAAGAGAGGAGTCAGCCCCAGCATTTT.